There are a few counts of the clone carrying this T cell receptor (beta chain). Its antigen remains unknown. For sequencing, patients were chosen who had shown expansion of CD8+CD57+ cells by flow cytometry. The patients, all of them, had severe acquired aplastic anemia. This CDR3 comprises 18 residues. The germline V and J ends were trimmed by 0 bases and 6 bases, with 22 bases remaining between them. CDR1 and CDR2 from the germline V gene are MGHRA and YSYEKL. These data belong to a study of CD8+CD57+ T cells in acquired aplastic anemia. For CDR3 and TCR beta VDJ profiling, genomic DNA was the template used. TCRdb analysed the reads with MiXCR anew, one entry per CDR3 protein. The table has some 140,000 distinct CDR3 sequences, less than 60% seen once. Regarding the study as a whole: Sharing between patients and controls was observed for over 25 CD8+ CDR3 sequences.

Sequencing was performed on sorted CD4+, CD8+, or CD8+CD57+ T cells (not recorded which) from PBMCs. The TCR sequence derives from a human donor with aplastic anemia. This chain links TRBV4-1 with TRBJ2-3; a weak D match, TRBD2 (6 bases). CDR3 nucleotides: TGCGCCAGCAGCCAAGATCCCGGAGGCCTAGCGCCACGGGATACGCAGTATTTT. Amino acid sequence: CASSQDPGGLAPRDTQYF.